These 9 T cell receptor beta chains share one sample of origin, sequenced in a study of control samples from healthy donors and cancer patients (dated by TCRdb to about 2020). The library relied on the immunoSEQ multiplex PCR assay. This immuneACCESS table, as held by TCRdb, lists in-frame sequences with V and J called but not all clones. Of the missing ones, under half trace to an unresolved V gene in checked studies; the others have no known cause. This sample comprises roughly 63,000 clones, around 91% of them detected only once. The ten largest make up 5.5% to 7% of the sample. Sequencing input: PBMCs. The receptors were sampled from a man aged 55-75 years with colorectal cancer.

A single count supports this clone. This chain uses TRBV6-5 with TRBJ1-3, with 7 bases lining up with TRBD1. The CDR3 contains 16 residues. J lost 0 bases, V lost 2 bases, and 4 bases had no gene match. Germline CDR1 is MNHEY and CDR2 is SVGAGI. The CDR3 is CASSYTRGSSGNTIYF. Written as DNA, the CDR3 is TGTGCCAGCAGTTACACCAGGGGGTCCTCTGGAAACACCATATATTTT.

The chain is built from TRBV19 and TRBJ2-7, with D tentatively TRBD2 (5 bases). Germline V gene data show CDR1 as LNHDA and CDR2 as SQIVND (reference sequence). The germline V and J ends were trimmed by 8 bases and 2 bases, with 19 bases remaining between them. The CDR3 sequence is 15 residues long. The CDR3 reads CASGPGSRSAYEQYF. CDR3 DNA sequence: TGTGCCAGTGGGCCGGGGTCTCGATCGGCCTACGAGCAGTACTTC.

The chain links TRBV4-2 to TRBJ1-4, with D unresolved. CDR1 LGHNA and CDR2 YNFKEQ come from the germline V gene. This CDR3 spans 17 amino acids. V was cut by 0 bases and J by 7 bases, with 18 bases left in between. The CDR3 nucleotides are TGTGCCAGCAGCCAAGATAGAGTGGGCAGTTTGAGTGAAAAACTGTTTTTT. It yields the protein CASSQDRVGSLSEKLFF.

The genes are TRBV4-1 and TRBJ2-2; perhaps TRBD2 as D (5 bases). V was clipped by 3 bases and J by 5 bases, with 10 bases between them. There are 14 residues in the CDR3. Per germline, CDR1 MGHRA and CDR2 YSYEKL. The CDR3 DNA follows: TGCGCCAGCAGCCAGCCCACTAGGACCGGGGAGCTGTTTTTT. This sequence encodes CASSQPTRTGELFF.

V gene TRBV6-6 combines with J gene TRBJ2-3; 10 bases map to TRBD2. Trimming at V came to 0 bases and at J to 7 bases, leaving 4 bases not matched to a gene. Germline V gives CDR1 MNHNY, CDR2 SVGAGI (reference sequence). This CDR3 comprises 15 residues. CDR3 protein: CASSYSQRGGYTQYF. CDR3 DNA: TGTGCCAGCAGTTACTCCCAGCGGGGGGGCTATACGCAGTATTTT.

This chain links TRBV4-2 with TRBJ2-3; D perhaps matches TRBD2 (5 bases). Trimming stripped 1 base from V and 5 bases from J, with 7 bases between. This CDR3 is built from 13 residues. CDR1 is LGHNA and CDR2 is YNFKEQ in the germline V gene. CDR3 residues: CASSQGAGDTQYF. The CDR3 DNA is TGTGCCAGCAGCCAAGGGGCGGGAGATACGCAGTATTTT.

V usage is TRBV12-3 or TRBV12-4 and J usage is TRBJ1-4; no clear D gene. There are 13 residues in the CDR3. V was shortened by 5 bases and J by 7 bases, with 11 bases between the two germline ends. CDR3 DNA: TGTGCCAGCAGTCCCCACAGTGGTGAAAAACTGTTTTTT. Translated: CASSPHSGEKLFF.

The CDR3, as DNA: TGTGCCAGCAGGAGCCTCCCCGCTCAGCCCCAGCATTTT. Translation: CASRSLPAQPQHF. The chain employs TRBV6-6 and TRBJ1-5; D is ambiguous. The V and J ends lost 6 bases and 6 bases respectively, with 12 bases between them. Per the germline V gene, CDR1 is MNHNY and CDR2 is SVGAGI (reference sequence). This CDR3 spans 13 amino acids.

The gene calls are TRBV7-2 and TRBJ1-1; D gene uncertain. The CDR3 has 14 amino acids. The V gene's germline CDR1 is SGHTA and CDR2 FQGNSA. V lost 5 bases and J lost 0, with 10 bases in between. CDR3 loop: CASSRTVMNTEAFF. CDR3 coding DNA: TGTGCCAGCAGCCGGACCGTTATGAACACTGAAGCTTTCTTT.